Below, 15 T cell receptor beta chains from the same sample are listed, as sequenced in a study of OX40 agonist ivuxolimab in advanced cancers. TCRdb keeps only in-frame clones here, not all; method: immunoSEQ multiplex PCR. The sample has about 64,000 clones, roughly 80% seen once. Sequences were derived from CD4+ or CD8+ T cells sorted from blood, sampled in a trial of the OX40 agonist ivuxolimab. Receptors were obtained from an adult with an advanced solid tumor such as melanoma, head and neck, liver or kidney cancer.

This rearrangement joins TRBV9 to TRBJ2-7; D uncertain. CDR1 and CDR2 from the germline V gene are SGDLS and YYNGEE. This CDR3 spans 11 amino acids. Trimming cost V 3 bases and J 4 bases, with 5 bases left between them. CDR3 nucleotide sequence: TGTGCCAGCAGCGCAGGTTACGAGCAGTACTTC. This translates into CASSAGYEQYF.

The sample holds one count of this clone. J is TRBJ1-4 and V is TRBV30; TRBD1 might be the D (6 bases). CDR1 and CDR2 (germline): GTSNPN, SVGIG (reference sequence). Trimming took off 3 bases at V and 5 bases at J, with 13 bases between the two ends. The CDR3 has 14 amino acids. In DNA, the CDR3 is TGTGCCTGGAGGGGAACAGGGTCAAATGAAAAACTGTTTTTT. Translated, it gives CAWRGTGSNEKLFF.

The rearrangement links TRBV28 to TRBJ1-2; 8 positions agree with TRBD1. Germline CDR1 reads MDHEN; CDR2 reads SYDVKM. The V and J ends lost 0 bases and 8 bases, in that order; junction bases with no gene match: 8. The CDR3 sequence is 15 residues long. The CDR3 loop reads CASSLWSGGGVGYTF. CDR3 coding DNA: TGTGCCAGCAGTTTATGGTCAGGGGGCGGTGTAGGCTACACCTTC.

The chain recombines TRBV6-5 with TRBJ1-2; D uncertain. V shed 3 bases and J shed 1 base, with 6 bases lying between them. Germline V lookup: CDR1 MNHEY, CDR2 SVGAGI. The CDR3 is 13 amino acids. CDR3 region: CASSYTRNYGYTF. In nucleotides, the CDR3 is TGTGCCAGCAGTTATACCCGTAACTATGGCTACACCTTC.

This chain links TRBV27 with TRBJ1-2; D might be TRBD1 (6 bases). The CDR3 contains 18 residues. CDR1 MNHEY and CDR2 SMNVEV come from the germline V gene (reference sequence). The ends were cut back, 5 bases at V and 5 bases at J, with 27 bases in the middle. CDR3 coding DNA: TGTGCCAGCAGTCCATCAACAGGGTCGGGGATCTATTCATATGGCTACACCTTC. This sequence encodes CASSPSTGSGIYSYGYTF.

This rearrangement joins TRBV13 to TRBJ2-5; 7 positions agree with TRBD1. From germline, CDR1 is PRHDT and CDR2 FYEKMQ (reference sequence). J lost 2 bases, V lost 6 bases, and 3 bases had no gene match. This CDR3 is 13 amino acids long. The CDR3 sequence is CASRSDRQETQYF. DNA for the CDR3: TGTGCCAGCAGATCGGACAGGCAAGAGACCCAGTACTTC.

The rearrangement uses TRBV28 and TRBJ1-2; D is perhaps TRBD1 (5 bases). The ends were cut back, 6 bases at V and 3 bases at J, with 11 bases in the middle. In germline, CDR1 is MDHEN, CDR2 SYDVKM. This CDR3 contains 13 residues. CDR3 nucleotides: TGTGCCAGCAGATTGTTGGGGGACTATGGCTACACCTTC. This codes for CASRLLGDYGYTF.

This chain connects TRBV5-1 to TRBJ1-1; 9 bases agree with TRBD1. CDR3 size: 16 residues. Germline loops: CDR1 SGHRS, CDR2 YFSETQ. With V trimmed by 4 bases and J by 3 bases, 10 bases remained unmatched. The CDR3 protein is CASSAYTGGADTEAFF. DNA of the CDR3: TGCGCCAGCAGCGCTTATACAGGGGGCGCGGACACTGAAGCTTTCTTT.

The chain combines TRBV9 with TRBJ1-2, with D possibly matching TRBD1 (5 bases). CDR3 size: 14 residues. Between the trimmed V and J ends, which lost 1 base and 8 bases, there was a span of 15 bases. The V gene's germline CDR1 is SGDLS and CDR2 YYNGEE. In nucleotides, the CDR3 is TGTGCCAGCAGCGTAACCGGGACCGTGGGCGGCTACACCTTC. This gives the protein CASSVTGTVGGYTF.

This sequence joins TRBV19 and TRBJ2-3; 7 nucleotides align to TRBD2. J was trimmed by 3 bases and V by 8 bases; bases with no gene match: 11. Germline V gene data show CDR1 as LNHDA and CDR2 as SQIVND (reference sequence). CDR3 size: 15 residues. The CDR3 is CASQSSGGETDTQYF. The CDR3 coding sequence is TGTGCCAGTCAGTCTAGCGGTGGGGAAACAGATACGCAGTATTTT.

The J gene is TRBJ1-3, the V gene TRBV27, with TRBD1 matching over 9 bases. From germline, CDR1 is MNHEY and CDR2 SMNVEV (reference sequence). CDR3 length equals 15 residues. V was clipped by 3 bases and J by 0 bases; unmatched bases: 0. The CDR3 region is CASSLGQGSGNTIYF. The CDR3 DNA sequence: TGTGCCAGCAGTTTGGGACAGGGCTCTGGAAACACCATATATTTT.

The sample holds a few counts of this clone. The chain employs TRBV6-1 and TRBJ1-2; D gene unclear. The CDR3 spans 12 residues. Trimming shortened V by 7 bases and J by 5 bases, and 11 bases separated the two germline ends. CDR1 is MNHNS, CDR2 SASEGT, per germline. Here the CDR3 reads CASTERSYGYTF. The DNA for the CDR3 is TGTGCCAGCACAGAGCGTTCTTATGGCTACACCTTC.

Written as DNA, the CDR3 is TGTGCCAGCAGCTTGTTTTCTACAAAAAACATTCAGTACTTC. Translation gives CASSLFSTKNIQYF. The chain couples TRBV5-8 to TRBJ2-4; D is uncertain. Germline lookup yields CDR1 SGHTS and CDR2 YDEGEE. Trimming removed 1 base at V and 4 bases at J, with 9 bases between. This CDR3 region has 14 residues.

This chain links TRBV19 with TRBJ1-4; D is unclear. Germline V CDR1 and CDR2: LNHDA, SQIVND (reference sequence). V shed 3 bases and J shed 4 bases, with 9 bases lying between them. The CDR3 contains 14 residues. This CDR3 reads CASSIVGNNEKLFF. The DNA for the CDR3 is TGTGCCAGTAGTATTGTAGGGAATAATGAAAAACTGTTTTTT.

In its sample, this clone was seen a few times. The CDR3 bases are TGTGCCAGCAGCCTACGTTCCGGGACAGGGGGCCCAGGAGGCTACACCTTC. Protein product: CASSLRSGTGGPGGYTF. The chain combines TRBV7-3 with TRBJ1-2; TRBD1 agrees at 12 bases. The CDR3 is 17 amino acids. The J segment lost 8 bases and the V segment lost 5 bases, leaving 15 bases of the junction unmatched. CDR1 and CDR2 (germline): SGHTA, FQGTGA.